A selection of T cell receptor beta chains follows, all from one sample in a study of T cells in Graves' hyperthyroidism and ophthalmopathy. One entry per CDR3 protein, called by TCRdb with MiXCR from the multiplex PCR reads. The sample yields about 250,000 distinct CDR3 sequences, over 20% seen once. The material sequenced was blood. These receptor sequences come from a woman in her 40s with Graves' ophthalmopathy. The CDR3 runs from the conserved cysteine through the conserved F or W.

cdr3_aa | v_call
CATSLYRDGGSTFF | TRBV15
CASSLLSTGELFF | TRBV28
CSAPSGRAYEQYF | TRBV20-1
CASRLRQERDTEAFF | TRBV2
CSAYSGTRDRETQYF | TRBV20-1
CASSFYLRADGYTF | TRBV11-2
CASSYSEGNEQFF | TRBV11-2
CASRILGAPTEAFF | TRBV6-1
CASSERGPDEQYF | TRBV2
CASRWPAGPGELFF | TRBV5-1
CASSLAGREGWSGELFF | TRBV7-8
CASSQINNEQYF | TRBV5-6
CASSELGPSGGYTF | TRBV6-1
CASSYPPGQRTGELFF | TRBV6-2/TRBV6-3
CSVRGSGRNTGELFF | TRBV29-1
CASSVSLSTEAFF | TRBV7-3
CASSLNSGSSYEQYF | TRBV7-9
CASSLFRGRAYEQYF | TRBV28
CASSPLLAVREAFF | TRBV28
CASSYTGVKKNIQYF | TRBV6-5
CTSTRTAGELFF | TRBV6-1
CASAITRNTEAFF | TRBV28